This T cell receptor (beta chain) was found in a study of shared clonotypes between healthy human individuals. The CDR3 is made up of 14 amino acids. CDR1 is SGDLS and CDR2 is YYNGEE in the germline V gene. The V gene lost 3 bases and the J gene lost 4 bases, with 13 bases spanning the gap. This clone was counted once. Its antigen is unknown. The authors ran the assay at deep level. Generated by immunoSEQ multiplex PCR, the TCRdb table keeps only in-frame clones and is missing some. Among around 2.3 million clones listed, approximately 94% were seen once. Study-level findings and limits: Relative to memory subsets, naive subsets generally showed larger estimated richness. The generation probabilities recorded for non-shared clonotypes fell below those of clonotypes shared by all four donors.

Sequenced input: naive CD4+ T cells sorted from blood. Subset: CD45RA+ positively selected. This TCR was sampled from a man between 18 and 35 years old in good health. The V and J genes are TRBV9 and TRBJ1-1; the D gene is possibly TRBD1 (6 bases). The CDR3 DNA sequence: TGTGCCAGCAGCGCCGGTGGGGGCGGCACTGAAGCTTTCTTT. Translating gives CASSAGGGGTEAFF.